This T cell receptor beta chain was found in a study of control samples from healthy donors and cancer patients. Sequenced by immunoSEQ multiplex PCR; TCRdb stores in-frame clones only, minus some. This table holds 400,000 to 450,000 clones, 90% found once. Germline V gene data show CDR1 as MNHEY and CDR2 as SVGAGI. The CDR3 spans 12 residues. Trimming took 6 bases from V and 12 from J; bases not matched to a gene: 5. The material sequenced was PBMCs. This chain joins TRBV6-5 and TRBJ2-2; 9 bases are a match to TRBD1. The TCR comes from a man in his forties with head and neck cancer. CDR3 protein: CASRPTGGQLFF. CDR3 sequence (DNA): TGTGCCAGCAGACCGACAGGGGGGCAGCTGTTTTTT.